The text below deals with one T cell receptor (beta chain). Its antigen is not identified. Assay execution proceeded at the deep level. For sorted subsets, about 200 ng DNA per replicate equaled 30,000 or so T cell genomes. Generated by immunoSEQ multiplex PCR, the TCRdb table keeps only in-frame clones and is missing some. The sample holds about 680,000 clones, 90% to 95% seen once. The trim removed 5 bases at V and 13 bases at J, leaving 29 bases unmatched. The germline V gene has CDR1 LNHDA and CDR2 SQIVND (reference sequence). The CDR3 length is 19 residues. As defined, naive CD8 cells were CD45RO-negative and positively selected for CCR7, with terminally differentiated effector memory CD45RA+ cells excluded. None of the donors, who were healthy HIV-negative adults, had recently had acute infections or vaccinations. This specimen comes from a study of shared clonotypes between healthy human individuals.

Findings and limits, study-wide: Compared with clonotypes that all four donors shared, non-shared clonotypes had lower generation probabilities.

J is TRBJ2-1 and V is TRBV19; 7 nucleotides agree with TRBD2. Sequencing used naive CD8+ T cells sorted from blood. The receptor's source is a man aged 25 to 45 in good health. This CDR3 reads CASSSYTGGRAPKVVEQFF. The CDR3 DNA sequence: TGTGCCAGTAGTTCCTATACGGGCGGGAGAGCACCCAAGGTGGTTGAACAGTTCTTC.